The present T cell receptor beta chain was sequenced within a study of beta chain features in type 1 diabetes. Study results and limitations: Researchers report that Type 1 diabetes patients had moderately but significantly shorter TCRB CDR3s across all four CD4+ subsets.

In this sample, this clone turned up a few times. The target antigen is unknown. The sequenced template was cDNA made from the entire isolated RNA. Only in-frame clones appear in the TCRdb table, and some are missing; sequencing was by immunoSEQ multiplex PCR. This table has some 500,000 clones, about an eighth appearing once. Germline assignment: CDR1 MGHDK and CDR2 SYGVNS. Trimming cost V 5 bases and J 1 base; bases outside gene matches: 6. The CDR3 has 15 residues. Sequencing was performed on naive CD4+ T cells from blood. The V gene is TRBV25-1, the J gene TRBJ2-7; 9 nucleotides agree with TRBD1. The receptor comes from a woman between 18 and 30 years old in good health. DNA for the CDR3: TGTGCCAGCAGTAAGGGACAGGGATCGTCCTACGAGCAGTACTTC. It yields the protein CASSKGQGSSYEQYF.